This T cell receptor beta chain is drawn from a study of T cells in Graves' hyperthyroidism and ophthalmopathy. As regards this clonotype: What it binds is not known.

Whole-study results and caveats: Blood also carried most thyroid clonotypes expanded above 0.001.

The CDR3 consists of 15 residues. Germline V gives CDR1 DFQATT, CDR2 SNEGSKA (reference sequence). Deletions cut 5 bases from V and 5 bases from J, with 21 bases between. For the diagnoses, clinical symptoms, serum thyroxine and TRAb, thyroid ultrasound and orbital computed tomography were used. A roughly 10 ml volume of fresh peripheral blood provided the PBMCs. The CDR3 regions of TCR beta were amplified from RNA transcripts. The HTBI primer set was used in a first-round RT-PCR of the TCR CDR3. A single record per CDR3 protein comes from TCRdb applying MiXCR to the multiplex PCR reads. This sample has about 290,000 distinct CDR3 sequences, with roughly 13% found just once.

The V and J genes are TRBV20-1 and TRBJ1-2; D is perhaps TRBD1 (5 bases). This clonotype was sampled from a woman in her thirties or forties with Graves' hyperthyroidism. The source material was blood. The CDR3 sequence is CSAYVGTVGLYGYTF. The CDR3 DNA follows: TGCAGTGCTTACGTGGGGACGGTCGGGCTTTATGGCTACACCTTC.